This is a list of T cell receptor beta chains from one sample in a study of blood T cell repertoires in COVID-19. Sequencing used immunoSEQ multiplex PCR; TCRdb keeps in-frame clones, though not all of them. The sample records roughly 300,000 clones, 85% to 90% being singletons. Material for sequencing was peripheral blood. These receptors were taken from a woman aged 25 to 39 with COVID-19, enrolled during active disease. The CDR3 runs from the conserved cysteine through the conserved F or W.

J: TRBJ1-1
V: TRBV3-1/TRBV3-2
CDR3: CASSLDVNTEAFF

J: TRBJ1-1
V: TRBV5-4
CDR3: CASSPIKGQSDTEAFF

J: TRBJ1-5
V: TRBV6-5
CDR3: CASSYSGVSSNQPQHF

J: TRBJ2-3
V: TRBV6-4
CDR3: CASSENSGTDTQYF

J: TRBJ2-7
V: TRBV10-2
CDR3: CASTRAGPTYEQYF

J: TRBJ2-1
V: TRBV19
CDR3: CASSLAGGLFDNEQFF

J: TRBJ1-2
V: TRBV30
CDR3: CAWTTGGHGGYTF

J: TRBJ2-7
V: TRBV5-1
CDR3: CASSLTVSYEQYF

J: TRBJ1-3
V: TRBV18
CDR3: CASSPTMDSLGNTIYF

J: TRBJ2-4
V: TRBV19
CDR3: CASSTGGLAKNIQYF

J: TRBJ1-6
V: TRBV27
CDR3: CASSYSLNSPLHF

J: TRBJ1-1
V: TRBV5-8
CDR3: CASSLVLGGGTEAFF

J: TRBJ1-1
V: TRBV9
CDR3: CASSPRPGNTEAFF

J: TRBJ2-5
V: TRBV9
CDR3: CASRKTGEETQYF